Listed here is a single TCR beta chain. This clone's antigen is unknown. No much larger clone exists at a distance of one base, and base qualities are not known. The data are from a study of T cell changes during pregnancy in multiple sclerosis (dated by TCRdb to the late 2010s). Background for the entire study: The study examined how the T cell repertoire changed over the course of pregnancy in women with multiple sclerosis.

Including the terminal cysteine and phenylalanine, the CDR3 comprises 11 residues. The entry retains the CDR3 DNA only, 33 bases that are in frame from base 1. V is reduced by 4 bases and J by 3 bases, leaving a spacing of 4 bases between them. CDR1 is given as SGHAT and CDR2 as FQNNGV, both from the germline V gene. Library preparation employed the immunoSEQ multiplex PCR assay. TCRdb's version of the immuneACCESS table is confined to in-frame rearrangements and falls short of the full clone set. An unresolved V gene accounts for under half of the shortfall where checked; the remainder is of unknown origin. This sample is represented by more than 75,000 clones; about 94% of them were singletons. In total, the top ten clones hold 2% to 3% of the sample.

This TCR came from a female donor with multiple sclerosis, enrolled in a pregnancy study. The chain is made from TRBV11-2 and TRBJ2-7, with the D segment identity uncertain. The starting material was peripheral blood, obtained in the third trimester of pregnancy. The DNA sequence reads TGTGCCAGCAGCTACAGCTACGAGCAGTACTTC. This codes for CASSYSYEQYF. The CDR3 plus the reference TRBV11-2 and TRBJ2-7 genes for the other parts give the full variable domain: EAGVAQSPRYKIIEKRQSVAFWCNPISGHATLYWYQQILGQGPKLLIQFQNNGVVDDSQLPKDRFSAERLKGVDSTLKIQPAKLEDSAVYLCASSYSYEQYFGPGTRLTVT.